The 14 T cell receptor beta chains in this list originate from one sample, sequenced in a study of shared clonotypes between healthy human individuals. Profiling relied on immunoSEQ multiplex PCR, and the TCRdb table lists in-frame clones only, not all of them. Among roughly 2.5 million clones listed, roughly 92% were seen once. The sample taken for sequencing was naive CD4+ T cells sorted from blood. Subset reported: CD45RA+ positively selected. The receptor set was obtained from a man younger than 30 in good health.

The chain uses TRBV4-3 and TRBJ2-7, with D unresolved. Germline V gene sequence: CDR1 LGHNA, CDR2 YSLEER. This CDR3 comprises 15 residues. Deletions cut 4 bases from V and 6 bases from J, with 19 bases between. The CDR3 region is CASSPEVIYSSEQYF. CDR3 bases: TGCGCCAGCAGCCCCGAGGTTATCTATTCCAGCGAGCAGTACTTC.

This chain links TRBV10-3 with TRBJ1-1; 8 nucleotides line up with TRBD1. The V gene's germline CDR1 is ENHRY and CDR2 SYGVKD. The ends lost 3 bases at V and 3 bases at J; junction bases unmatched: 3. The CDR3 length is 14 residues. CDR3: CAISEQGGYTEAFF. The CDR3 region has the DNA TGTGCCATCAGTGAACAGGGGGGATACACTGAAGCTTTCTTT.

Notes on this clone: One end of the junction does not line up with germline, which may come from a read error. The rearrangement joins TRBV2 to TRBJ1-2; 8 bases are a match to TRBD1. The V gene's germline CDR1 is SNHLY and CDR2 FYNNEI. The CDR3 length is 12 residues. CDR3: CASTGQGYSYTF. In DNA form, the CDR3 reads TGTGCCAGCACCGGACAGGGCTATAGCTACACCTTC.

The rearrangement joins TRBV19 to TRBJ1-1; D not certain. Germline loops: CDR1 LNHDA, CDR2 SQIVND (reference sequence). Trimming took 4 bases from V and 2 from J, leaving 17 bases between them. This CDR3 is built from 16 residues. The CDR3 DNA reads TGTGCCAGTAGTAGGGGTGTGAAGCGTGAAAACACTGAAGCTTTCTTT. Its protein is CASSRGVKRENTEAFF.

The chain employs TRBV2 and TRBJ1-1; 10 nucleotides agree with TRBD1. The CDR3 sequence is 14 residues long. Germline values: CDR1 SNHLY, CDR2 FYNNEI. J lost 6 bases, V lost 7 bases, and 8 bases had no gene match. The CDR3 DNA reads TGTGCCAGCAACCTAGGACAGGGGGTCCCTGAAGCTTTCTTT. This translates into CASNLGQGVPEAFF.

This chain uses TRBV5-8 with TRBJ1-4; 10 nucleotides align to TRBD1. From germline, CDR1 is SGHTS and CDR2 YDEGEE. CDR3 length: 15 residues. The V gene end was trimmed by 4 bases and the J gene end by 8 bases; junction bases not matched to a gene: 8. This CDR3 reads CASSLAGQGWEKLFF. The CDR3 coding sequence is TGTGCCAGCAGCCTGGCGGGACAGGGGTGGGAAAAACTGTTTTTT.

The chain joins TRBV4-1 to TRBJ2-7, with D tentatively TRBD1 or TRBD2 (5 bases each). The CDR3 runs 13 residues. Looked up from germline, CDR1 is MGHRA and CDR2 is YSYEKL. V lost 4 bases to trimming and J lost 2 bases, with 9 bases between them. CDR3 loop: CASSLGTTYEQYF. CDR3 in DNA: TGCGCCAGCAGCCTCGGGACCACCTACGAGCAGTACTTC.

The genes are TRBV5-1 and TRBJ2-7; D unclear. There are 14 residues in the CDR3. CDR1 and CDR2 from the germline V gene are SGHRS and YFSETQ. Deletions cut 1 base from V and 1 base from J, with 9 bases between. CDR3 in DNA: TGCGCCAGCAGCTTGTCGGACGGTTCCTACGAGCAGTACTTC. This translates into CASSLSDGSYEQYF.

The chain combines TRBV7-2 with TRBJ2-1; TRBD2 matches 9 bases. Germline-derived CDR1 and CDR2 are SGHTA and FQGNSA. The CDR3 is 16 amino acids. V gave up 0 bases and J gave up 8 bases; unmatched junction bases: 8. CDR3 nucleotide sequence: TGTGCCAGCAGCTTAGCTCGCGGGAGGGCCAACGATGAGCAGTTCTTC. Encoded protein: CASSLARGRANDEQFF.

CDR3 protein: CASSPTRGSSYEQYF. The DNA of the CDR3 is TGTGCCAGTAGCCCGACTAGAGGGAGCTCCTACGAGCAGTACTTC. The rearrangement links TRBV19 to TRBJ2-7, with TRBD2 as a possible D gene (6 bases). Germline lookup yields CDR1 LNHDA and CDR2 SQIVND (reference sequence). The CDR3 has 15 residues. V was clipped by 6 bases and J by 0 bases, with 15 bases between them.

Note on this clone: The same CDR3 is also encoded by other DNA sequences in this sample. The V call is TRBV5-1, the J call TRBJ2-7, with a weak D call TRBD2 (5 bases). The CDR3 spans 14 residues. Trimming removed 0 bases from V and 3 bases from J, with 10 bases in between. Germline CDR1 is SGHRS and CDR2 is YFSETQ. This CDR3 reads CASSLDPGNYEQYF. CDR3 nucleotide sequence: TGCGCCAGCAGCTTGGATCCCGGGAACTACGAGCAGTACTTC.

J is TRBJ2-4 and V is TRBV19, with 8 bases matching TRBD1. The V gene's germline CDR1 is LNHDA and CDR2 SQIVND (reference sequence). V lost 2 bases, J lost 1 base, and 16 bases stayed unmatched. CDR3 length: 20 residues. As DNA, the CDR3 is TGTGCCAGTAGTATATCAGGGGGCTTAAGAGAATCTGTGGCCAAAAACATTCAGTACTTC. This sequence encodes CASSISGGLRESVAKNIQYF.

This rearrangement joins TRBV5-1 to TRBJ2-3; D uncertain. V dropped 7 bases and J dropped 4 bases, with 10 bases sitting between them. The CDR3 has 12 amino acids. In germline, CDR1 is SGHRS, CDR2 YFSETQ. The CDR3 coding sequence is TGCGCCAGCGGGTACAGCCCAGATACGCAGTATTTT. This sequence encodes CASGYSPDTQYF.

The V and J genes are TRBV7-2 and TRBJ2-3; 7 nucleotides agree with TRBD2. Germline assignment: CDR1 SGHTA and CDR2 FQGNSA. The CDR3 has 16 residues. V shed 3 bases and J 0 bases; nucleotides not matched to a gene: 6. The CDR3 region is CASSLEGRGSTDTQYF. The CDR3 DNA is TGTGCCAGCAGCTTGGAGGGGCGGGGGAGCACAGATACGCAGTATTTT.